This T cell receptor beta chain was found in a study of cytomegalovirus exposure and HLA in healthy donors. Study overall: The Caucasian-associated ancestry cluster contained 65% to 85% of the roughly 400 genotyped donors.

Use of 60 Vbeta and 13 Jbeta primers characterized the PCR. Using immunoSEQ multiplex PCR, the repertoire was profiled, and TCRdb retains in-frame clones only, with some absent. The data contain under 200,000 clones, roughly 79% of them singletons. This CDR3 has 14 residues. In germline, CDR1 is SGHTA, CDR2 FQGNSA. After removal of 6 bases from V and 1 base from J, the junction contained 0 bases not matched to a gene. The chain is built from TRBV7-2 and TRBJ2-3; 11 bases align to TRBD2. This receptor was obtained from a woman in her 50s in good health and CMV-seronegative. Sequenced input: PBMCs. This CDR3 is CASRLAGGTDTQYF. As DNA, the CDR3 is TGTGCCAGCAGACTAGCGGGGGGCACAGATACGCAGTATTTT. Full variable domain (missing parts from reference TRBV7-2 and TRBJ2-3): GAGVSQSPSNKVTEKGKDVELRCDPISGHTALYWYRQSLGQGLEFLIYFQGNSAPDKSGLPSDRFSAERTGGSVSTLTIQRTQQEDSAVYLCASRLAGGTDTQYFGPGTRLTVL.